This note documents a single TCR beta chain sequence. The assay was immunoSEQ multiplex PCR, and TCRdb's table has in-frame clones only and misses some. The data contain 300,000 to 400,000 clones, around nine tenths of them singletons. The CDR3 loop spans 14 amino acids. The V end was cut by 7 bases, the J end by 0 bases, with 11 bases between. Germline CDR1 MNHEY, CDR2 SVGAGI. This sample is drawn from a study of blood T cell repertoires in COVID-19. Study information: T cells, B-cell-depleted T cells, or PBMCs supplied cDNA or gDNA.

The chain is built from TRBV6-5 and TRBJ2-3; D is possibly TRBD1 (6 bases). The source material was peripheral blood. The sequence was collected from a woman in her fifties or sixties with active or convalescent COVID-19. CDR3 coding DNA: TGTGCCAGCACCCGACAGGATAGCACAGATACGCAGTATTTT. Translated, it gives CASTRQDSTDTQYF.